This is a list of T cell receptor beta chains from one sample in a study of beta chain features in type 1 diabetes. Produced via immunoSEQ multiplex PCR; TCRdb's table is partial and in-frame only. The sample shows 970,000 or so clones, about a sixth of them seen only once. Sample: naive CD4+ T cells from blood. The receptors come from a woman under 30 in good health. Each CDR3 is given with its conserved first and last residue. The D gene is left open where the match is weak. A clone size is listed for some rows: how often the clone was seen (once, few, many), or a class if it is expanded.

CDR3: CAISDGRAYEQYF; DNA: TGTGCCATCAGTGACGGGAGGGCCTACGAGCAGTACTTC; J: TRBJ2-7; D: TRBD2; V: TRBV10-3; size: -
CDR3: CASSAGDSSYNEQFF; DNA: TGTGCCAGCAGTGCCGGGGACTCTTCCTACAATGAGCAGTTCTTC; J: TRBJ2-1; D: -; V: TRBV25-1; size: -
CDR3: CASSLAAGNTEAFF; DNA: TGTGCCAGCAGCTTAGCCGCAGGGAACACTGAAGCTTTCTTT; J: TRBJ1-1; D: -; V: TRBV7-9; size: -
CDR3: CASSLYEGNTGELFF; DNA: TGTGCCAGCAGCTTATATGAGGGAAACACCGGGGAGCTGTTTTTT; J: TRBJ2-2; D: -; V: TRBV11-2; size: few
CDR3: CASSLLAGENNEQFF; DNA: TGTGCCAGCAGCTTACTAGCGGGAGAGAACAATGAGCAGTTCTTC; J: TRBJ2-1; D: TRBD2; V: TRBV7-9; size: few
CDR3: CATRVANYGYTF; DNA: TGTGCCACCAGGGTAGCTAACTATGGCTACACCTTC; J: TRBJ1-2; D: -; V: TRBV28; size: -
CDR3: CASSLGVGSFNEQFF; DNA: TGTGCCAGCAGCTTAGGGGTCGGGAGTTTCAATGAGCAGTTCTTC; J: TRBJ2-1; D: -; V: TRBV7-2; size: -
CDR3: CASSTNTGQVYEQYF; DNA: TGTGCCAGCAGCACCAACACGGGACAGGTCTACGAGCAGTACTTC; J: TRBJ2-7; D: TRBD1; V: TRBV6-5; size: few
CDR3: CASHGDRGDTDTQYF; DNA: TGCGCCAGCCACGGGGACAGGGGAGACACAGATACGCAGTATTTT; J: TRBJ2-3; D: TRBD1; V: TRBV5-1; size: -
CDR3: CASSTPLDRNNEQFF; DNA: TGTGCCAGTAGTACCCCTTTGGACAGAAACAATGAGCAGTTCTTC; J: TRBJ2-1; D: -; V: TRBV19; size: -
CDR3: CASRYIRTTGELFF; DNA: TGTGCCAGTAGGTATATCAGGACCACCGGGGAGCTGTTTTTT; J: TRBJ2-2; D: -; V: TRBV19; size: -
CDR3: CASSLMGDEQYF; DNA: TGTGCCAGCAGCTTGATGGGGGACGAGCAGTACTTC; J: TRBJ2-7; D: -; V: TRBV5-8; size: few
CDR3: CASSSGATLNEQFF; DNA: TGTGCCTCGAGCTCCGGCGCCACCCTCAATGAGCAGTTCTTC; J: TRBJ2-1; D: -; V: TRBV28; size: few
CDR3: CASNPSATGELFF; DNA: TGTGCCAGCAACCCCTCAGCCACCGGGGAGCTGTTTTTT; J: TRBJ2-2; D: -; V: TRBV9; size: few
CDR3: CASRHRGAKNIQYF; DNA: TGTGCCAGCAGGCACCGAGGAGCCAAAAACATTCAGTACTTC; J: TRBJ2-4; D: -; V: TRBV6-6; size: -
CDR3: CATSSGAVSGNTIYF; DNA: TGTGCCACCAGCAGCGGGGCAGTCTCTGGAAACACCATATATTTT; J: TRBJ1-3; D: -; V: TRBV15; size: -
CDR3: CASSEGGRMWDTQYF; DNA: TGCGCCAGCAGTGAGGGGGGCCGAATGTGGGATACGCAGTATTTT; J: TRBJ2-3; D: -; V: TRBV10-1; size: -
CDR3: CASSYGETGVSDTQYF; DNA: TGTGCCAGCAGTTACGGGGAAACAGGGGTGTCAGATACGCAGTATTTT; J: TRBJ2-3; D: TRBD1; V: TRBV6-6; size: -
CDR3: CATSREGVRGNEQFF; DNA: TGTGCCACCAGCAGAGAGGGGGTCAGGGGAAATGAGCAGTTCTTC; J: TRBJ2-1; D: -; V: TRBV15; size: -
CDR3: CASSSRTGWETQYF; DNA: TGTGCCAGCAGCTCCAGGACAGGGTGGGAGACCCAGTACTTC; J: TRBJ2-5; D: TRBD1; V: TRBV7-2; size: few
CDR3: CASSSPGQGDTQYF; DNA: TGTGCCAGCAGCTCCCCGGGTCAAGGAGATACGCAGTATTTT; J: TRBJ2-3; D: -; V: TRBV7-8; size: few
CDR3: CASSRDRAKETQYF; DNA: TGTGCCAGCAGCCGGGACAGGGCGAAAGAGACCCAGTACTTC; J: TRBJ2-5; D: TRBD1; V: TRBV4-2; size: -
CDR3: CASSPNPVYEQYF; DNA: TGTGCCAGCAGCCCGAACCCAGTTTACGAGCAGTACTTC; J: TRBJ2-7; D: -; V: TRBV21-1; size: few
CDR3: CASGPGTNTGELFF; DNA: TGCGCCAGCGGGCCGGGGACGAACACCGGGGAGCTGTTTTTT; J: TRBJ2-2; D: -; V: TRBV5-1; size: -
CDR3: CASSLYGSTDTQYF; DNA: TGTGCCAGCAGCTTATACGGGAGCACAGATACGCAGTATTTT; J: TRBJ2-3; D: -; V: TRBV7-2; size: many
CDR3: CASRRGYQPQHF; DNA: TGTGCCAGCAGGAGGGGCTATCAGCCCCAGCATTTT; J: TRBJ1-5; D: -; V: TRBV25-1; size: -
CDR3: CASSLTLRGTEAFF; DNA: TGTGCCAGCTCCCTGACCCTCCGAGGCACTGAAGCTTTCTTT; J: TRBJ1-1; D: -; V: TRBV18; size: -
CDR3: CASTGDQSNYGYTF; DNA: TGTGCCAGCACCGGGGATCAGTCTAACTATGGCTACACCTTC; J: TRBJ1-2; D: -; V: TRBV7-2; size: -
CDR3: CASSYSMAGYGYTF; DNA: TGTGCCAGCAGTTACTCTATGGCGGGCTATGGCTACACCTTC; J: TRBJ1-2; D: -; V: TRBV6-5; size: -
CDR3: CASSSLIAGAYEQYF; DNA: TGTGCCAGCAGTTCCCTGATAGCGGGAGCTTACGAGCAGTACTTC; J: TRBJ2-7; D: TRBD2; V: TRBV27; size: -
CDR3: CASSTAGRVINEQFF; DNA: TGTGCCAGCAGCACGGCCGGGAGGGTCATTAATGAGCAGTTCTTC; J: TRBJ2-1; D: TRBD2; V: TRBV7-2; size: -
CDR3: CASSFSGGTLLEQYF; DNA: TGTGCCAGCAGTTTTAGCGGCGGGACTCTCTTGGAGCAGTACTTC; J: TRBJ2-7; D: -; V: TRBV28; size: -
CDR3: CASSFLDRPGNQPQHF; DNA: TGTGCCAGCAGCTTTTTGGATCGTCCGGGCAATCAGCCCCAGCATTTT; J: TRBJ1-5; D: -; V: TRBV7-8; size: -
CDR3: CSVELGWDTEAFF; DNA: TGCAGCGTTGAACTAGGGTGGGACACTGAAGCTTTCTTT; J: TRBJ1-1; D: -; V: TRBV29-1; size: -
CDR3: CASSSRQGANEQFF; DNA: TGTGCCAGCAGTTCGCGACAGGGGGCCAATGAGCAGTTCTTC; J: TRBJ2-1; D: TRBD1; V: TRBV28; size: few
CDR3: CAISESRQGNGGYTF; DNA: TGTGCCATCAGTGAGTCGAGGCAGGGGAACGGTGGCTACACCTTC; J: TRBJ1-2; D: -; V: TRBV10-3; size: few
CDR3: CASSPRQGISGELFF; DNA: TGTGCCAGCAGCCCGCGACAGGGCATCTCCGGGGAGCTGTTTTTT; J: TRBJ2-2; D: TRBD1; V: TRBV7-3; size: -
CDR3: CASSLDRLSEKLFF; DNA: TGTGCCAGCAGCTTAGACCGCCTGAGTGAAAAACTGTTTTTT; J: TRBJ1-4; D: -; V: TRBV11-2; size: -
CDR3: CASSYSISGNYGYTF; DNA: TGTGCCAGCAGTTACTCGATATCAGGGAACTATGGCTACACCTTC; J: TRBJ1-2; D: -; V: TRBV6-5; size: few
CDR3: CASSVMRDYEGGDSEQFF; DNA: TGTGCCAGCAGTGTAATGAGGGACTACGAAGGGGGGGATAGCGAGCAGTTCTTC; J: TRBJ2-1; D: -; V: TRBV6-4; size: few
CDR3: CASLRGLQYNEQFF; DNA: TGTGCCAGCCTCCGGGGACTACAATACAATGAGCAGTTCTTC; J: TRBJ2-1; D: TRBD2; V: TRBV2; size: -
CDR3: CASSDNGQYNSPLHF; DNA: TGTGCCAGCAGCGACAACGGCCAGTATAATTCACCCCTCCACTTT; J: TRBJ1-6; D: -; V: TRBV9; size: -
CDR3: CASSSLMTMTSYEQYF; DNA: TGCGCCAGCAGCTCCTTAATGACAATGACCTCCTACGAGCAGTACTTC; J: TRBJ2-7; D: -; V: TRBV5-1; size: few
CDR3: CASSLVFGQKTGPYEQYF; DNA: TGTGCCAGCAGCTTAGTCTTCGGCCAAAAGACAGGGCCCTACGAGCAGTACTTC; J: TRBJ2-7; D: TRBD1; V: TRBV7-2; size: -
CDR3: CASSLSVSGTYEQYF; DNA: TGTGCCAGCAGTTTATCAGTGAGCGGGACCTACGAGCAGTACTTC; J: TRBJ2-7; D: TRBD2; V: TRBV28; size: few
CDR3: CASSPILGPSDEQYF; DNA: TGTGCCAGCTCACCGATACTCGGCCCCTCGGACGAGCAGTACTTC; J: TRBJ2-7; D: -; V: TRBV18; size: -
CDR3: CASSLVSASTNTGELFF; DNA: TGTGCCAGCAGCTTAGTTTCGGCCTCAACGAACACCGGGGAGCTGTTTTTT; J: TRBJ2-2; D: -; V: TRBV11-2; size: -
CDR3: CAISPGTGSVEQYF; DNA: TGTGCCATCAGTCCAGGGACAGGGAGCGTCGAGCAGTACTTC; J: TRBJ2-7; D: TRBD1; V: TRBV10-3; size: few
CDR3: CASSPLAGGGPDTQYF; DNA: TGTGCCAGCTCACCTCTTGCGGGAGGGGGCCCAGATACGCAGTATTTT; J: TRBJ2-3; D: TRBD2; V: TRBV18; size: few
CDR3: CASSSWTVRQETQYF; DNA: TGTGCCAGCAGTTCGTGGACGGTTCGCCAAGAGACCCAGTACTTC; J: TRBJ2-5; D: -; V: TRBV7-2; size: -